This TCR beta chain was recovered during a study of patients and donors after allogeneic stem cell transplantation. This clonotype was observed at least ten times. Germline V CDR1 and CDR2: SQVTM, ANQGSEA. The length of the CDR3 is 13 residues. V dropped 2 bases and J dropped 10 bases, with 12 bases sitting between them. TCRdb reprocessed the RT-PCR reads via MiXCR and lists one record per CDR3 protein. The data show 150,000 to 200,000 distinct CDR3 sequences, about a quarter seen once. The receptor was isolated from a human donor who was either an allogeneic HSCT recipient or a stem cell or donor lymphocyte infusion donor (not recorded which). It is not recorded whose cells these are; they may come from a transplant donor. Material for sequencing was blood, either unsorted or a sorted T cell fraction (not recorded which). The chain links TRBV29-1 to TRBJ1-6; D gene unclear. CDR3 coding DNA: TGCAGCGTTGAAATGGCCCGGGGATCACCCCTCCACTTT. Protein product: CSVEMARGSPLHF.